The T cell receptor (beta chain) under discussion was sequenced for a study of long-term antiretroviral therapy in people with HIV. This clone was observed once. Looked up from germline, CDR1 is MNHNY and CDR2 is SVGAGI (reference sequence). V was cut by 9 bases and J by 0 bases, with 12 bases left in between. The CDR3 loop spans 14 amino acids. Survey-level resolution applied to immunoSEQ assay v3.0. The data were produced by immunoSEQ multiplex PCR, yet TCRdb's version contains in-frame clones alone and is incomplete. Of under 50,000 clones listed, about 89% are singletons. The sequence derives from a woman in her 50s with HIV. This chain joins TRBV6-6 and TRBJ1-3; D is ambiguous. This material consisted of unsorted PBMCs, taken 0.1 years before starting antiretroviral therapy. The CDR3 loop is CASSGAGSGNTIYF. The CDR3 region has the DNA TGTGCCAGTTCAGGCGCCGGCTCTGGAAACACCATATATTTT.